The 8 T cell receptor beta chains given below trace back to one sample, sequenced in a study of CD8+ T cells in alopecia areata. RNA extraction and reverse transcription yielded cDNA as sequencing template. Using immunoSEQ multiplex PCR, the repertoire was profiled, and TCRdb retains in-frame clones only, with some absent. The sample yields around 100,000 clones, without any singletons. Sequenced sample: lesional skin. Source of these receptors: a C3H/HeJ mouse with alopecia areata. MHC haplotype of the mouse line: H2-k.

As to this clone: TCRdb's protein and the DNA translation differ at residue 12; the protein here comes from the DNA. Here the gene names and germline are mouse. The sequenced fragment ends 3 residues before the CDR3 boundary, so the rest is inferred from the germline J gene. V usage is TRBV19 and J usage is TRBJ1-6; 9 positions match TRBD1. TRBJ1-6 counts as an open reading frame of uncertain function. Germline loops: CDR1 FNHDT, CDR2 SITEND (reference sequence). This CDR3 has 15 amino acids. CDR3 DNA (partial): TGTGCCGGCAGACAGGGGGGAACCTATAATTCGCCC. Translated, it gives CAGRQGGTYNSP. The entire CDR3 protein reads CAGRQGGTYNSPLYF.

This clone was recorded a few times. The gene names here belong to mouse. The CDR3 loop reads CASGDRTGFAEQFF. CDR3 DNA, as far as it was read: TGTGCCAGCGGTGATCGCACAGGATTTGCT. The V gene is TRBV13-2, the J gene TRBJ2-1; tentative D call: TRBD1 (5 bases). The read finishes 4 residues shy of the CDR3 end, and the germline J gene is used to complete it. The length of the CDR3 is 14 residues. Deletions cut 1 base from V and 6 bases from J, with 11 bases between. Germline CDR1 and CDR2: NNHNN and SYGAGS (reference sequence).

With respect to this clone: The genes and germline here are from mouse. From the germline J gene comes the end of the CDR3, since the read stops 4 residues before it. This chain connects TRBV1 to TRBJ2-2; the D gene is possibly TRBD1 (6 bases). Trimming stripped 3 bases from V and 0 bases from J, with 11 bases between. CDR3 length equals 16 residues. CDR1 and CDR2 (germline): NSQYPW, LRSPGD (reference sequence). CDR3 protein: CTCSALRGANTGQLYF. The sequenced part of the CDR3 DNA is TGCACCTGCAGTGCCCTCAGGGGAGCAAACACCGGG.

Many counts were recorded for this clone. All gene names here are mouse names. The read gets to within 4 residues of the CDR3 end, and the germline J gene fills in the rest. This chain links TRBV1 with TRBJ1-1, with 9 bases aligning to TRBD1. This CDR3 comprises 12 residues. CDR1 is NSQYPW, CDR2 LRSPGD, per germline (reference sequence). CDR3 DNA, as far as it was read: TGCACCTGCAGTGGGGGACAGGGA. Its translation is CTCSGGQG. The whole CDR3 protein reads CTCSGGQGEVFF.

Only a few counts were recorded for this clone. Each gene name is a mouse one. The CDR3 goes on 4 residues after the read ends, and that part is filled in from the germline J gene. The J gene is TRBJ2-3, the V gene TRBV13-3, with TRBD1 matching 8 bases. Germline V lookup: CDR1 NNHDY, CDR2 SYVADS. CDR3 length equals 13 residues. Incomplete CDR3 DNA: TGTGCCAGCAGGACAGGGGAGGGAGAA. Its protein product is CASRTGEGE. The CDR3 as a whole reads CASRTGEGETLYF.

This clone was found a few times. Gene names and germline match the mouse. CDR3 bases read: TGTGCCAGCAGTGATAGTAGTGACAGGGGGCCGGACCAAGAC. It translates to CASSDSSDRGPDQD. The whole CDR3 protein reads CASSDSSDRGPDQDTQYF. V is TRBV13-3 and J is TRBJ2-5; 10 nucleotides agree with TRBD1. The DNA ends 4 residues before the CDR3 does, and the rest of the CDR3 is filled in from the germline J gene. V was pared by 1 base and J by 1 base, with 9 bases of the junction left unmatched. CDR3 length equals 18 residues. Germline loops: CDR1 NNHDY, CDR2 SYVADS.

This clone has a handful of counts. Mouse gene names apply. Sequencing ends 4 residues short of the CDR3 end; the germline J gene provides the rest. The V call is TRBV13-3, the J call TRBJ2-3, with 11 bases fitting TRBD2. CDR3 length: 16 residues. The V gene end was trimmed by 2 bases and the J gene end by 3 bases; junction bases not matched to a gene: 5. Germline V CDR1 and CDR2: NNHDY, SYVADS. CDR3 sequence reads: CASSENTGGAAETLYF. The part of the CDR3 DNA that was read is TGTGCCAGCAGTGAGAATACTGGGGGGGCCGCAGAA.

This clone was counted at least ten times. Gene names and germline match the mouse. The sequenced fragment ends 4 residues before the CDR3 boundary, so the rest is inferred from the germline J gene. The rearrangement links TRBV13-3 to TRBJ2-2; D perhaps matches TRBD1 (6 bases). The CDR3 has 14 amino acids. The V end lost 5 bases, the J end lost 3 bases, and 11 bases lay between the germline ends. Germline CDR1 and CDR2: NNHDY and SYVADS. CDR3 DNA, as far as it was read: TGTGCCAGCAGCGCAACAGGGTACACCGGG. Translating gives CASSATGYTG. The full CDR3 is CASSATGYTGQLYF.